Following are 5 T cell receptor beta chains from one sample sequenced in a study of T cell repertoires in cytomegalovirus infection (dated by TCRdb to between 2018 and 2021). This specimen's treatment or condition label, per the study, means: in vitro stimulation with specific CMV peptide epitopes to enrich CMV-specific T cells. Sequencer: Illumina HiSeq 1500. Starting from the raw public reads, TCRdb applied fastp trimming at Q25, assembled clones with MiXCR and retained in-frame beta chains. Rows with one shared CDR3 protein collapse into an entry with the most common genes and DNA. This sample has 65,000 to 85,000 distinct CDR3 sequences in its table, and 28% of those were observed once. Of the sample, 59% is held by the ten largest clones. These TCRs' antigens remain unknown. Sequences were derived from CD8+ T cells from cultured PBMCs, sampled from culture after CMV antigen stimulation. These receptors originate from a human donor in good health (CMV status not recorded). Some clones in this sample may be carry-over from other donors' samples.

The chain employs TRBV27 and TRBJ2-6, with a possible D match to TRBD1 (5 bases). Trimming pared 4 bases from V and 8 bases from J, leaving 15 bases between. The germline CDR1 and CDR2 sequences are MNHEY and SMNVEV (reference sequence). The CDR3 extends over 15 amino acids. The CDR3 DNA follows: TGTGCCAGCAGTTCTGGGGCCGGGTCCCCCAACGTCCTGACTTTC. Residues: CASSSGAGSPNVLTF. Complete variable domain (other parts from reference TRBV27 and TRBJ2-6): EAQVTQNPRYLITVTGKKLTVTCSQNMNHEYMSWYRQDPGLGLRQIYYSMNVEVTDKGDVPEGYKVSRKEKRNFPLILESPSPNQTSLYFCASSSGAGSPNVLTFGAGSRLTVL.

This chain connects TRBV6-6 to TRBJ1-4; tentatively, D is TRBD1 (6 bases). V was clipped by 11 bases and J by 6 bases, with 19 bases between them. The CDR3 has 14 residues. Per the germline V gene, CDR1 is MNHNY and CDR2 is SVGAGI (reference sequence). CDR3 nucleotide sequence: TGTGCCTCCGATCGGGGGGGCGAAGATGAAAAACTGTTTTTT. Translating it yields CASDRGGEDEKLFF.

This rearrangement joins TRBV29-1 to TRBJ1-2, with unresolved D. Trimming removed 6 bases from V and 4 bases from J, with 15 bases in between. Germline lookup yields CDR1 SQVTM and CDR2 ANQGSEA. There are 13 residues in the CDR3. For the CDR3, the DNA is TGCAGCGTCGACCCTTCGGAGGGCTATGGCTACACCTTC. Protein sequence: CSVDPSEGYGYTF. Combining the CDR3 with reference TRBV29-1 and TRBJ1-2 gives the whole variable domain SAVISQKPSRDICQRGTSLTIQCQVDSQVTMMFWYRQQPGQSLTLIATANQGSEATYESGFVIDKFPISRPNLTFSTLTVSNMSPEDSSIYLCSVDPSEGYGYTFGSGTRLTVV.

The sample holds many counts of this clonotype. The V call is TRBV4-3, the J call TRBJ2-5, with D uncertain. Germline V gene lookup returns CDR1 LGHNA and CDR2 YSLEER. Trimming stripped 0 bases from V and 2 bases from J, with 10 bases between. The CDR3 totals 15 residues. This CDR3 is CASSQDNTLQETQYF. Written as DNA, the CDR3 is TGCGCCAGCAGCCAAGATAACACCTTACAAGAGACCCAGTACTTC.

J is TRBJ2-1 and V is TRBV27; TRBD2 matches at 8 bases. The trim removed 4 bases at V and 0 bases at J, leaving 8 bases unmatched. Germline V gives CDR1 MNHEY, CDR2 SMNVEV (reference sequence). This CDR3 contains 17 residues. As DNA, the CDR3 is TGTGCCAGCAGTTCCATAGCGGGGTTCAGCTCCTACAATGAGCAGTTCTTC. This codes for CASSSIAGFSSYNEQFF.